Listed below are T cell receptor beta chains from one sample, sequenced in a study of T cell changes during pregnancy in multiple sclerosis. The protocol was immunoSEQ multiplex PCR, while the TCRdb copy is restricted to in-frame clones and leaves out a portion. Found here are around 72,000 clones, under 95% of them singletons; the top ten hold about 0.42%. This material consisted of CD4+ T cells from peripheral blood mononuclear cells, taken before pregnancy. These receptors all come from a female donor with multiple sclerosis, enrolled in a pregnancy study. Each CDR3 is given with its conserved first and last residue. The D gene is left open where the match is weak. Clone size is given for some rows only: seen once, a few or many times, or a class if the clone is expanded.

clone_size d_call j_call v_call cdr3_nt cdr3_aa
- - TRBJ1-4 TRBV2 TGTGCCAGCAGTCCCGGGACAACAACTAATGAAAAACTGTTTTTT CASSPGTTTNEKLFF
- - TRBJ1-1 TRBV5-1 TGCGCCAGCAGCAGCCAGGCCTCGCCGGGACACATTGAAGCTTTCTTT CASSSQASPGHIEAFF
- - TRBJ2-3 TRBV28 TGTGCCAGCAGTCCTACTAGCACAGATACGCAGTATTTT CASSPTSTDTQYF
- - TRBJ1-1 TRBV6-5 TGTGCCAGCAGTTACTTGGGTTACCGTGGCGGTGAAGCTTTCTTT CASSYLGYRGGEAFF
- TRBD1 TRBJ1-2 TRBV19 TGTGCCAGTAGTATCTCAGGGGGCGACTATGGCTACACCTTC CASSISGGDYGYTF
- TRBD2 TRBJ2-2 TRBV19 TGTGCCAGTAGTATAGGGGGACTATACACCGGGGAGCTGTTTTTT CASSIGGLYTGELFF
- - TRBJ2-1 TRBV2 TGTGCCAGCAAGCAGGGAAACGACTACAATGAGCAGTTCTTC CASKQGNDYNEQFF
- - TRBJ1-5 TRBV6-6 TGTGCCAGCAGTAATCAGGGAATAGGCAATCAGCCCCAGCATTTT CASSNQGIGNQPQHF
- TRBD1 TRBJ2-5 TRBV5-1 TGCGCCAGCAGCTTGGAGGCGCACAGGGGGCTAAAGACCCAGTACTTC CASSLEAHRGLKTQYF
- TRBD1 TRBJ2-5 TRBV7-2 TGTGCCAGCAGGCCGACAGGGGTAGAGACCCAGTACTTC CASRPTGVETQYF
- - TRBJ2-1 TRBV5-1 TGCGCCAGCAGCTTGGGAGACAGGAGCTCCTACAATGAGCAGTTCTTC CASSLGDRSSYNEQFF
- - TRBJ1-4 TRBV29-1 TGCAGCGTTGGGGGAGTAATGCATGAAAAACTGTTTTTT CSVGGVMHEKLFF
- - TRBJ2-3 TRBV7-8 TGTGCCAGCAGCTCAAGGGCTAGCGGCACAGATACGCAGTATTTT CASSSRASGTDTQYF
- TRBD2 TRBJ2-3 TRBV7-3 TGTGCCAGCAGCTCCCTCCCCACGGGGGGGTCTAGCACAGATACGCAGTATTTT CASSSLPTGGSSTDTQYF
- - TRBJ2-7 TRBV9 TGTGCCAGCAGGCGGCTGATCTCCTACGGGCAGTACTTC CASRRLISYGQYF
- TRBD2 TRBJ2-1 TRBV19 TGTGCCAGTAGCCTCCGGAGGGCTAGCGGGACATACAATGAGCAGTTCTTC CASSLRRASGTYNEQFF
- TRBD1 TRBJ1-2 TRBV6-6 TGTGCCAGCAGTTATGAGGGGGCGCGGGGCTACACCTTC CASSYEGARGYTF
- - TRBJ2-7 TRBV19 TGTGCCAGAGCTTCCTACGAGCAGTACTTC CARASYEQYF
- - TRBJ1-5 TRBV30 TGTGCCTGGAGTCGACAGCCTTATAGCAATCAGCCCCAGCATTTT CAWSRQPYSNQPQHF
- TRBD1 TRBJ2-7 TRBV18 TGTGCCAGCTCCCTCCTCGGACAGGGGATCTACGAGCAGTACTTC CASSLLGQGIYEQYF
- - TRBJ2-1 TRBV18 TGTGCCAGCACCCCCCCCGCAGGGGTCTACAATGAGCAGTTCTTC CASTPPAGVYNEQFF
- TRBD1 TRBJ1-2 TRBV7-8 TGTGCCAGCAGCCCCCAAGGACAGGGGAACTATGGCTACACCTTC CASSPQGQGNYGYTF
once - TRBJ2-4 TRBV20-1 TGCAGTGCTACGAACAAGGGGCAGTACTTC CSATNKGQYF
- - TRBJ2-4 TRBV7-8 TGTGCCAGCAGCTCACCCCTAGAGCTAGCCAAAAACATTCAGTACTTC CASSSPLELAKNIQYF